This T cell receptor (beta chain) appears in the sequencing data of a study of cytomegalovirus exposure and HLA in healthy donors. Study overall: The approximately 690 first-cohort repertoires and the 130 or so validation repertoires shared the same platform, a later analysis reported.

The method was immunoSEQ multiplex PCR; TCRdb's version includes in-frame clones alone and lacks a portion of them. The sample yields roughly 75,000 clones, 85% seen once. The donors were in the roughly 130-subject validation cohort, distinct from the approximately 670-subject first cohort. Study-wide findings and caveats: As confirmed in vitro, a few CMV-associated chains were specific for CMV antigens. Cytomegalovirus association was listed for approximately 150 TCR beta chains.

As regards this clone: What it binds is not known.

This CDR3 is built from 14 residues. Germline lookup yields CDR1 LNHDA and CDR2 SQIVND (reference sequence). V was shortened by 3 bases and J by 5 bases, with 11 bases between the two germline ends. The sequence was collected from a man aged 25-45 years in good health and CMV-seronegative. The gene calls are TRBV19 and TRBJ2-1, with a tentative D call TRBD1 (6 bases). The sample was PBMCs. The CDR3 DNA follows: TGTGCCAGTAGTATCTGGACAGATAACAATGAGCAGTTCTTC. Translation gives CASSIWTDNNEQFF.